Each of the 32 T cell receptor beta chains below was sequenced from the same sample in a study of cytomegalovirus exposure and HLA in healthy donors (dated by TCRdb to about 2017). Receptor amplification or capture employed the immunoSEQ multiplex PCR assay. As stored in TCRdb, this immuneACCESS dataset retains in-frame rearrangements with V and J assigned. A fraction of the clones does not appear; measured against another copy, unresolved V genes explain less than half of the discrepancy, and the remainder lacks a known reason. Within this sample are 250,000 to 350,000 clones, with about 90% of them counted one time only. The leading ten clones occupy about 1.2% of the sample. The sequenced sample consisted of PBMCs. The receptors derive from a woman aged 25 to 45 in good health and CMV-seropositive.

V is TRBV5-6 and J is TRBJ1-2; 7 bases match TRBD1. Germline V CDR1 and CDR2: SGHDT, YYEEEE. This CDR3 is built from 14 residues. V shed 3 bases, J shed 0 bases, and the junction held 2 bases outside the gene matches. The CDR3 DNA reads as TGTGCCAGCAGCTACGGACAGGCTAACTATGGCTACACCTTC. This gives the protein CASSYGQANYGYTF.

The chain employs TRBV27 and TRBJ2-7, with 12 nucleotides matching TRBD2. Trimming removed 4 bases from V and 6 bases from J; junction bases left unmatched: 10. Germline V CDR1 and CDR2: MNHEY, SMNVEV (reference sequence). The length of the CDR3 is 16 residues. This chain's CDR3 is CASSSLAGGGKGEQYF. In nucleotides, the CDR3 is TGTGCCAGCAGTTCACTAGCGGGAGGTGGTAAGGGCGAGCAGTACTTC.

This sequence joins TRBV29-1 and TRBJ2-7, with 7 bases that match TRBD1. Germline V gives CDR1 SQVTM, CDR2 ANQGSEA. This CDR3 is 12 amino acids long. Losses at the gene ends were 5 bases for V and 4 bases for J; bases not matched to a gene: 5. This chain's CDR3 is CSVRDSMYEQYF. The CDR3 coding sequence is TGCAGCGTTAGGGACAGTATGTACGAGCAGTACTTC.

The rearrangement uses TRBV2 and TRBJ2-1; 7 bases fit TRBD2. The length of the CDR3 is 14 residues. CDR1 and CDR2 (germline): SNHLY, FYNNEI. The ends lost 6 bases at V and 7 bases at J; junction bases unmatched: 9. CDR3 nucleotide sequence: TGTGCCAGCAGGGAGCGGGAATTGGGGAATGAGCAGTTCTTC. As protein: CASRERELGNEQFF.

The chain recombines TRBV9 with TRBJ2-1, with a weak D call TRBD1 (5 bases). Germline V CDR1 and CDR2: SGDLS, YYNGEE. Deletions cut 2 bases from V and 0 bases from J, with 6 bases between. CDR3 size: 14 residues. CDR3 DNA: TGTGCCAGCAGCGTTGACAGCTCCTACAATGAGCAGTTCTTC. This codes for CASSVDSSYNEQFF.

The J gene is TRBJ2-2, the V gene TRBV7-6; 12 positions match TRBD2. The CDR3 spans 15 residues. Germline V gives CDR1 SGHVS, CDR2 FNYEAQ. Germline trimming cut 2 bases from V and 5 bases from J; bases unmatched to any gene: 0. In nucleotides, the CDR3 is TGTGCCAGCAGCTTAACTAGCGGGAGGACCGGGGAGCTGTTTTTT. This gives the protein CASSLTSGRTGELFF.

This sequence joins TRBV5-1 and TRBJ2-7; 7 nucleotides line up with TRBD1. This CDR3 contains 13 residues. The germline V gene encodes CDR1 SGHRS and CDR2 YFSETQ. Trimming took 4 bases from V and 4 from J; bases not matched to a gene: 5. CDR3: CASSRLQGYEQYF. The CDR3 DNA sequence: TGCGCCAGCAGCCGCTTACAGGGGTACGAGCAGTACTTC.

This clone was picked up one time. V is TRBV27 and J is TRBJ2-7; D not certain. Germline-derived CDR1 and CDR2 are MNHEY and SMNVEV (reference sequence). Trimming left V 5 bases short and J 1 base short, with 15 bases between. There are 15 residues in the CDR3. The CDR3, as DNA: TGTGCCAGCAGTCCCGCAAAGGAAAGGTCCTACGAGCAGTACTTC. It codes for CASSPAKERSYEQYF.

V is TRBV5-4 and J is TRBJ2-1, with D tentatively TRBD1 (5 bases). Germline-derived CDR1 and CDR2 are SGHNT and YYREEE (reference sequence). The V gene lost 0 bases and the J gene lost 7 bases, with 14 bases spanning the gap. CDR3 length: 15 amino acids. The CDR3 spells CASSLEGLVMNEQFF. The CDR3 region has the DNA TGTGCCAGCAGCTTGGAGGGGCTAGTTATGAATGAGCAGTTCTTC.

The genes are TRBV25-1 and TRBJ1-1, with TRBD1 as a possible D gene (6 bases). Per germline, CDR1 MGHDK and CDR2 SYGVNS. The CDR3 length is 16 residues. V was trimmed by 0 bases and J by 5 bases, leaving 16 bases between them. The CDR3 spells CASSEYGQGRYTEAFF. The CDR3 nucleotides are TGTGCCAGCAGTGAATATGGGCAGGGGAGGTATACTGAAGCTTTCTTT.

CDR3 amino acids: CASNQGGTGGYNEQFF. CDR3 coding DNA: TGCGCCAGCAACCAAGGCGGGACAGGGGGTTACAATGAGCAGTTCTTC. This rearrangement joins TRBV5-1 to TRBJ2-1, with 11 nucleotides matching TRBD1. The germline V gene has CDR1 SGHRS and CDR2 YFSETQ. V lost 6 bases and J lost 4; bases outside the gene matches: 9. The CDR3 is 16 amino acids.

The rearrangement links TRBV9 to TRBJ2-1; a weak D match, TRBD2 (5 bases). In germline, CDR1 is SGDLS, CDR2 YYNGEE. Deletions cut 0 bases from V and 9 bases from J, with 7 bases between. The CDR3 spans 12 residues. In nucleotides, the CDR3 is TGTGCCAGCAGCGTAGACGAGGGTGAGCAGTTCTTC. This sequence encodes CASSVDEGEQFF.

Only one count was recorded for this clone. The V gene is TRBV13, the J gene TRBJ2-2, with 9 bases matching TRBD2. The CDR3 covers 11 residues. Germline V gene lookup returns CDR1 PRHDT and CDR2 FYEKMQ (reference sequence). Here the CDR3 reads CVAGGTGELFF. In DNA, the CDR3 is TGTGTCGCGGGAGGGACCGGGGAGCTGTTTTTT.

V gene TRBV15 combines with J gene TRBJ2-1; maybe TRBD1 (5 bases). Germline loops: CDR1 LNHNV, CDR2 YYDKDF (reference sequence). CDR3 length equals 17 residues. The ends were cut back, 0 bases at V and 1 base at J, with 13 bases in the middle. CDR3 loop: CATSREPPSGSYNEQFF. Here the CDR3 DNA reads TGTGCCACCAGCAGAGAGCCCCCCTCAGGGTCCTACAATGAGCAGTTCTTC.

The chain couples TRBV19 to TRBJ1-5; D is ambiguous. This CDR3 has 14 amino acids. Germline V gene lookup returns CDR1 LNHDA and CDR2 SQIVND (reference sequence). The germline V and J ends were trimmed by 1 base and 4 bases, with 8 bases remaining between them. DNA of the CDR3: TGTGCCAGTAGTATAGTGGGAGGGAATCAGCCCCAGCATTTT. This sequence encodes CASSIVGGNQPQHF.

The rearrangement links TRBV7-3 to TRBJ2-7; a possible D gene is TRBD2 (5 bases). This CDR3 is built from 14 residues. Trimming stripped 4 bases from V and 3 bases from J, with 13 bases between. Looked up from germline, CDR1 is SGHTA and CDR2 is FQGTGA. DNA for the CDR3: TGTGCCAGCAGCTCCCGGGGTGAAGGCTACGAGCAGTACTTC. Its protein is CASSSRGEGYEQYF. The complete variable domain, with remaining parts taken from reference TRBV7-3 and TRBJ2-7, reads GAGVSQTPSNKVTEKGKYVELRCDPISGHTALYWYRQSLGQGPEFLIYFQGTGAADDSGLPNDRFFAVRPEGSVSTLKIQRTERGDSAVYLCASSSRGEGYEQYFGPGTRLTVT.

This clone was seen just once. The V gene is TRBV28, the J gene TRBJ1-2; a weak D match, TRBD1 (5 bases). The CDR3 totals 14 residues. The V gene's germline CDR1 is MDHEN and CDR2 SYDVKM. Trimming left V 5 bases short and J 5 bases short, with 15 bases between. The CDR3 region has the DNA TGTGCCAGCAGTCTCCGTGCCGGGACTTATGGCTACACCTTC. This translates into CASSLRAGTYGYTF.

This chain connects TRBV4-3 to TRBJ2-7; 7 bases fit TRBD1. Germline V CDR1 and CDR2: LGHNA, YSLEER. After removal of 6 bases from V and 0 bases from J, the junction contained 11 bases not matched to a gene. The CDR3 has 16 residues. As DNA, the CDR3 is TGCGCCAGCAGTCCTTCCACCGGGACAGCCTCCTACGAGCAGTACTTC. Translated, it gives CASSPSTGTASYEQYF.

This chain links TRBV4-1 with TRBJ2-7, with TRBD2 matching 14 bases. Germline trimming cut 1 base from V and 1 base from J; bases unmatched to any gene: 3. Looked up from germline, CDR1 is MGHRA and CDR2 is YSYEKL. CDR3 length: 17 amino acids. The chain's CDR3 is CASSQGLAGGRSYEQYF. For the CDR3, the DNA is TGCGCCAGCAGCCAAGGACTAGCGGGGGGGCGGTCCTACGAGCAGTACTTC.

V is TRBV10-3 and J is TRBJ2-4; D may be TRBD1 (5 bases). CDR1 and CDR2 from the germline V gene are ENHRY and SYGVKD. V was shortened by 6 bases and J by 6 bases, with 18 bases between the two germline ends. CDR3 size: 15 residues. The CDR3 loop reads CAISKDRTQANIQYF. As DNA, the CDR3 is TGTGCCATCAGCAAAGACAGAACCCAGGCAAACATTCAGTACTTC.

The chain joins TRBV4-2 to TRBJ2-3, with 12 positions matching TRBD2. Germline CDR1 is LGHNA and CDR2 is YNFKEQ. CDR3 length equals 17 residues. V lost 3 bases and J lost 1; bases outside the gene matches: 5. CDR3 DNA: TGTGCCAGCAGCCAGGTACTAGCGGGGGGACGCACAGATACGCAGTATTTT. Translation gives CASSQVLAGGRTDTQYF.

The V gene is TRBV4-3, the J gene TRBJ2-4; D is ambiguous. The ends were cut back, 5 bases at V and 1 base at J, with 6 bases in the middle. CDR3 size: 13 residues. Looked up from germline, CDR1 is LGHNA and CDR2 is YSLEER. This CDR3 is CASSSTAKNIQYF. CDR3 coding DNA: TGCGCCAGCAGCTCCACGGCCAAAAACATTCAGTACTTC.

J is TRBJ1-2 and V is TRBV11-2, with 8 bases that match TRBD1. Germline values: CDR1 SGHAT, CDR2 FQNNGV. Trimming cost V 1 base and J 8 bases; bases outside gene matches: 9. This CDR3 has 15 residues. This CDR3 is CASSLGFSGTGGYTF. CDR3 coding DNA: TGTGCCAGCAGCTTAGGGTTTTCGGGGACAGGAGGCTACACCTTC.

This chain connects TRBV27 to TRBJ1-1; D is unresolved. Germline V gene sequence: CDR1 MNHEY, CDR2 SMNVEV (reference sequence). The V and J ends lost 3 bases and 6 bases respectively, with 14 bases between them. CDR3 length: 14 amino acids. The CDR3 DNA is TGTGCCAGCAGTTTGAGGTCCACGGTTTCTGAAGCTTTCTTT. This translates into CASSLRSTVSEAFF.

This chain connects TRBV29-1 to TRBJ1-1; D is uncertain. V was shortened by 6 bases and J by 1 base, with 6 bases between the two germline ends. Germline CDR1 SQVTM, CDR2 ANQGSEA. This CDR3 spans 11 amino acids. The CDR3 here is CSVGKNTEAFF. CDR3 nucleotides: TGCAGCGTAGGGAAGAACACTGAAGCTTTCTTT.

The CDR3 DNA sequence: TGCGCCAGCACTCCAATCACTCTTTGTTCGGAGACCCAGTACTTC. This translates into CASTPITLCSETQYF. The V and J genes are TRBV23-1 and TRBJ2-5; D uncertain. TRBV23-1 is given ORF status, its function remaining uncertain. V was trimmed by 7 bases and J by 5 bases, leaving 20 bases between them. The CDR3 contains 15 residues.

The genes are TRBV5-4 and TRBJ2-3, with 7 bases lining up with TRBD1. CDR1 SGHNT and CDR2 YYREEE come from the germline V gene (reference sequence). The CDR3 spans 14 residues. Trimming at V came to 5 bases and at J to 4 bases, leaving 7 bases not matched to a gene. This CDR3 is CASRPDRAADTQYF. Written as DNA, the CDR3 is TGTGCCAGCAGACCTGACAGGGCGGCAGATACGCAGTATTTT.

This clone was counted only a few times. The V and J genes are TRBV13 and TRBJ2-1, with 7 bases aligning to TRBD1. This CDR3 has 13 residues. Trimming removed 0 bases from V and 9 bases from J; junction bases left unmatched: 2. Germline CDR1 is PRHDT and CDR2 is FYEKMQ (reference sequence). CDR3 coding DNA: TGTGCCAGCAGCTTAGGAACAGGGGCTGAGCAGTTCTTC. Its protein is CASSLGTGAEQFF.

The V call is TRBV30, the J call TRBJ1-6; 12 bases are shared with TRBD1. Germline values: CDR1 GTSNPN, CDR2 SVGIG (reference sequence). The CDR3 contains 16 residues. V trimming: 4 bases; J trimming: 7 bases; junction bases outside the gene matches: 8. The CDR3 is CAWMMAGTGGNSPLHF. The CDR3 DNA reads TGTGCCTGGATGATGGCCGGGACAGGGGGCAATTCACCCCTCCACTTT.

The chain joins TRBV2 to TRBJ2-5, with D possibly being TRBD1 (5 bases). V was cut by 4 bases and J by 9 bases, with 15 bases left in between. Germline V gene data show CDR1 as SNHLY and CDR2 as FYNNEI. The CDR3 has 13 residues. DNA for the CDR3: TGTGCCAGCAGTGTGAATGGGGCCTCGGCCCAGTACTTC. It specifies CASSVNGASAQYF.

This chain joins TRBV4-2 and TRBJ2-3; the D gene is possibly TRBD2 (5 bases). Per the germline V gene, CDR1 is LGHNA and CDR2 is YNFKEQ. This CDR3 contains 16 residues. Trimming left V 0 bases short and J 1 base short, with 11 bases between. The CDR3 loop reads CASSQDRFSGTDTQYF. The CDR3 DNA follows: TGTGCCAGCAGCCAAGATCGGTTTAGCGGCACAGATACGCAGTATTTT.

The J gene is TRBJ2-2, the V gene TRBV5-1, with 9 bases matching TRBD1. The germline gives CDR1 SGHRS, CDR2 YFSETQ. This CDR3 has 14 amino acids. The trim removed 1 base at V and 6 bases at J, leaving 1 base unmatched. The CDR3: CASSLYRGPGELFF. The DNA for the CDR3 is TGCGCCAGCAGCTTGTACAGGGGGCCCGGGGAGCTGTTTTTT.